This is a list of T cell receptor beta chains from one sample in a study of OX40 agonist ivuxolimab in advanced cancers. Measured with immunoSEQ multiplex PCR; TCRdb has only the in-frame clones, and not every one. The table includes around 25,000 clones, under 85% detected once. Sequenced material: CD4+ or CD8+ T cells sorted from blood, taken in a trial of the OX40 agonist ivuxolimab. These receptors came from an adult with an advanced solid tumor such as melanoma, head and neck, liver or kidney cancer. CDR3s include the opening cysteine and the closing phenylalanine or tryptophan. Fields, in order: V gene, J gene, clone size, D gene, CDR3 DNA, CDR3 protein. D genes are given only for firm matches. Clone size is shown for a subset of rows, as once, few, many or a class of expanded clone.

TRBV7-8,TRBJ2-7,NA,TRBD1,TGTGCCAGCAGCCTAATTGTTCGTGGGACAGGACTATACGAGCAGTACTTC,CASSLIVRGTGLYEQYF
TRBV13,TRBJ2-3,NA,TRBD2,TGTGCCAGCAGCGCCGGGACTAGCTTTCCAGATACGCAGTATTTT,CASSAGTSFPDTQYF
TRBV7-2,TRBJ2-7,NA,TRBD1,TGTGCCAGCAGCTACGGGACAGGGGATGGCTACGAGCAGTACTTC,CASSYGTGDGYEQYF
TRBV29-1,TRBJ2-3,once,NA,TGCAGCGTCGGGATTAGCGCAGATACGCAGTATTTT,CSVGISADTQYF
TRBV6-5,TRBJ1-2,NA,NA,TGTGCCAGCAGTTTACAGGGCGGTAATGGCTACACCTTC,CASSLQGGNGYTF
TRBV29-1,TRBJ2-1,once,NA,TGCAGCGTTGTCCCCGACAGTTATGAGCAGTTCTTC,CSVVPDSYEQFF
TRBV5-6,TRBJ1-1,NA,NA,TGTGCCAGCAGCGCACAGGGTTTTATGGTGAACACTGAAGCTTTCTTT,CASSAQGFMVNTEAFF
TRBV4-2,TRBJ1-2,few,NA,TGTGCCAGCAGCCAAGTAGAGGCCGACGCAAACGGCTACACCTTC,CASSQVEADANGYTF
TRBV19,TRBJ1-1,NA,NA,TGTGCCAGTAGTATATCTGATGGGACTGAAGCTTTCTTT,CASSISDGTEAFF
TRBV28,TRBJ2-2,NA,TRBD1,TGTGCCAGCAGCCGACTTAGGGGGCCCGGGGAGCTGTTTTTT,CASSRLRGPGELFF
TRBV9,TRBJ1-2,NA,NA,TGTGCCAGCAGCGTAGACAGGGTCAGTGGCTACACCTTC,CASSVDRVSGYTF
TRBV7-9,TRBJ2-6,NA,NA,TGTGCCAGCAGCGCGGGGCTGGGCGGTGGGGCCAACGTCCTGACTTTC,CASSAGLGGGANVLTF
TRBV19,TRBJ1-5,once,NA,TGTGCCAGTAGTATACTCTTAGGGGGCAATCAGCCCCAGCATTTT,CASSILLGGNQPQHF
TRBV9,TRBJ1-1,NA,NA,TGTGCCAGCAGCGTCGGGGGGCAGCCTAAAACTGAAGCTTTCTTT,CASSVGGQPKTEAFF
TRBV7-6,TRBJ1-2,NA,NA,TGTGCCAGCAGCCCGTATGTGGGATCTCACTATGGCTACACCTTC,CASSPYVGSHYGYTF
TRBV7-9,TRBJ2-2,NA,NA,TGTGCCAGCAGCAACGGTTCACAGGGAAGAACCGGGGAGCTGTTTTTT,CASSNGSQGRTGELFF
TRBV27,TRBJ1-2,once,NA,TGTGCCAGCAGAAATACGGGCAGCTTTTATGGCTACACCTTC,CASRNTGSFYGYTF
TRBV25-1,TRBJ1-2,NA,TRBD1,TGTGCCAGCTATGACAGGGGGCAAGGCTACACCTTC,CASYDRGQGYTF
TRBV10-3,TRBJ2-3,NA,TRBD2,TGTGCCATCAGAGTTACTAGCGGGGGTAGCACAGATACGCAGTATTTT,CAIRVTSGGSTDTQYF
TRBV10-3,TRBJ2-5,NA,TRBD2,TGTGCCATCAGTGAAGTAGCGGGGGGCGGAGAGACCCAGTACTTC,CAISEVAGGGETQYF
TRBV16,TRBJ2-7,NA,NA,TGTGCCAGCAGCCCGGCGGGACAGATCGACGAGCAGTACTTC,CASSPAGQIDEQYF
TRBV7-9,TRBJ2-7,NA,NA,TGTGCCAGCAGCTTAGACGGGACCTACGAGCAGTACTTC,CASSLDGTYEQYF
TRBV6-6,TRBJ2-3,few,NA,TGTGCCAGCAGTTACTCCATGGCGGATACGCAGTATTTT,CASSYSMADTQYF
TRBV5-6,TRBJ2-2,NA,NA,TGTGCCAGCAGCTTAATCAGGGGTTATCACACCGGGGAGCTGTTTTTT,CASSLIRGYHTGELFF
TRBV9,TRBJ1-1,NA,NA,TGTGCCAGCAGCGTAGGAGTTGGCAACCGAGCTTTCTTT,CASSVGVGNRAFF
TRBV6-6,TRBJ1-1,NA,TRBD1,TGTGCCAGCAGTTACACAGGGGCAACTGAAGCTTTCTTT,CASSYTGATEAFF
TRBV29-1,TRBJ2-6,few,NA,TGCAGCGTTGAAGCTGCTGGTCTCTCTGGGGCCAACGTCCTGACTTTC,CSVEAAGLSGANVLTF
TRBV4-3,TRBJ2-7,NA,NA,TGCGCCAGCAGCTTCTACGAGCAGTACTTC,CASSFYEQYF
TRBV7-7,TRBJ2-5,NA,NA,TGTGCCAGCAGCCCCCATGATACCAAATTCGGGGAGACCCAGTACTTC,CASSPHDTKFGETQYF
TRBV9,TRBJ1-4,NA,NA,TGTGCCAGCAGCGTAGAGAGCTTCTCAACTAATGAAAAACTGTTTTTT,CASSVESFSTNEKLFF
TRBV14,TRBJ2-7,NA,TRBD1,TGTGCCAGCAGCGATTTCCCGGGACAGAGACCCTACGAGCAGTACTTC,CASSDFPGQRPYEQYF
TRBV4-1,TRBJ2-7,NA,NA,TGCGCCAGCAGCCAAGGTTTATCCTACGAGCAGTACTTC,CASSQGLSYEQYF
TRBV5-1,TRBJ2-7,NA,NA,TGCGCCAGCAGGGGGACTGAGACCTACGAGCAGTACTTC,CASRGTETYEQYF
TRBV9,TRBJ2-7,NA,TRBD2,TGTGCCAGCAGCGTAGAAGGCGGGGGGGCCTACGAGCAGTACTTC,CASSVEGGGAYEQYF
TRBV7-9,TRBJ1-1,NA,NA,TGTGCCAGCAGCCCTAACCCGTATGAAGCTTTCTTT,CASSPNPYEAFF
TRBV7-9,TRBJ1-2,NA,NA,TGTGCCAGCAGCCCGTCCCGGGACACTGGTTCCTATGGCTACACCTTC,CASSPSRDTGSYGYTF
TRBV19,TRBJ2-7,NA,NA,TGTGCCAGTAGTATAGGATCCGTCGAGCAGTACTTC,CASSIGSVEQYF
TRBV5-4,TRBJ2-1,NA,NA,TGTGCCAGCAGCTCGGCTCCGTACAATGAGCAGTTCTTC,CASSSAPYNEQFF
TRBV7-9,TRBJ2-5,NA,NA,TGTGCCAGCAGCTCGGGCAGGGCGGGGACCCAGTACTTC,CASSSGRAGTQYF
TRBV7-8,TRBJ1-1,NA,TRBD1,TGTGCCAGCGTGATGGGGCCAGGGGGTATCACTGAAGCTTTCTTT,CASVMGPGGITEAFF
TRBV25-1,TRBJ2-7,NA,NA,TGTGCCAGCAGCCCAGGCGGTTTAGAGTACTTC,CASSPGGLEYF
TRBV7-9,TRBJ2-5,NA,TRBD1,TGTGCCAGCAGCCCCGGACAGGTTCGGGAGACCCAGTACTTC,CASSPGQVRETQYF
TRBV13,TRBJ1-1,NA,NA,TGTGCCAGCAGCGAAGGGGGCACTGAAGCTTTCTTT,CASSEGGTEAFF
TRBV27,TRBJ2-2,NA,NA,TGTGCCAGCAGTTTCGGCACCGGGGAGCTGTTTTTT,CASSFGTGELFF
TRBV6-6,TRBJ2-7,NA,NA,TGTGCCAGCAGTGACGACTACGAGCAGTACTTC,CASSDDYEQYF
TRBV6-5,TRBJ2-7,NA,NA,TGTGCCAGCAGTTACCTCGATAGAGTCTACGAGCAGTACTTC,CASSYLDRVYEQYF
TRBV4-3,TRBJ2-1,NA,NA,TGCGCCAGCAGCCAAGAGGCGGATATCGGGTACAATGAGCAGTTCTTC,CASSQEADIGYNEQFF
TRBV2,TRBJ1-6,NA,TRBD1,TGTGCCACCATGGACGACAGGGGGCTTAATTCACCCCTCCACTTT,CATMDDRGLNSPLHF
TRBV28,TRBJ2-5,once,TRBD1,TGTGCCAGCAGCCCACAGGGGCTCTTAGGGGAGACCCAGTACTTC,CASSPQGLLGETQYF
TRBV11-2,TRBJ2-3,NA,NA,TGTGCCAGCAGCTTACGGGCAGTGACTAGCACAGATACGCAGTATTTT,CASSLRAVTSTDTQYF